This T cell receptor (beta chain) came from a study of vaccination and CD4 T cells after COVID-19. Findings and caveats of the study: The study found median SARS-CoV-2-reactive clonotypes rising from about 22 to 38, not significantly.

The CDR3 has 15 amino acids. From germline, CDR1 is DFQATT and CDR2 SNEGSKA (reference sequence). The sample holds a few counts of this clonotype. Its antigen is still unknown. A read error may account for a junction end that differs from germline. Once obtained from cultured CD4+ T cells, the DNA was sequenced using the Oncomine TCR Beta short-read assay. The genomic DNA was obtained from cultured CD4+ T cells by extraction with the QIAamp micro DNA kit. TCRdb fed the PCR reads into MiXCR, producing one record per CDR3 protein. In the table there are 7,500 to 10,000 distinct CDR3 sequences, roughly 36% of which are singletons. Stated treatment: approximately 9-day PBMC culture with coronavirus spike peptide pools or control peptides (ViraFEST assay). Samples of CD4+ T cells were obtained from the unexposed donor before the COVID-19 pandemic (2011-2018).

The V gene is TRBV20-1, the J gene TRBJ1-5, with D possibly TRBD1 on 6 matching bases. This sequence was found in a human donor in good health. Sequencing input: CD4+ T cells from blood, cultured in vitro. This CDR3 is CSARGPGALIQPQHF. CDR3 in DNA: TGCAGTGCAAGAGGTCCGGGGGCCTTAATTCAGCCCCAGCATTTT.